The rows below give T cell receptor beta chains drawn from one sample of a study of cytomegalovirus exposure and HLA in healthy donors. Profiled with immunoSEQ multiplex PCR; TCRdb holds only in-frame clones, not every one. The sample records more than 200,000 clones, roughly 84% being singletons. Material for sequencing was PBMCs. These receptors all stem from a girl aged 10-17 years in good health and CMV-seronegative. CDR3s include the opening cysteine and the closing phenylalanine or tryptophan.

J gene	V gene	CDR3 protein
TRBJ2-1	TRBV7-9	CASSLQQELGFF
TRBJ2-1	TRBV4-3	CASSLQTSGGAMNEQFF
TRBJ1-1	TRBV28	CASSYFNLRDSHTEAFF
TRBJ2-5	TRBV4-3	CASSQGPRLAGGRPPQETQYF
TRBJ2-3	TRBV6-4	CASSDSRTDTQYF
TRBJ1-1	TRBV27	CASGRQRNTEAFF
TRBJ2-7	TRBV4-3	CASSQEARGSSYEQYF
TRBJ2-2	TRBV5-6	CASSEMTSGGLSLFF
TRBJ1-1	TRBV18	CASSFRNSEAFF
TRBJ2-5	TRBV5-1	CASSSARDSQETQYF
TRBJ1-2	TRBV19	CASTRESVNYGYTF
TRBJ2-2	TRBV5-8	CASSRPDGGRGELFF
TRBJ1-2	TRBV4-1	CASSQVAGANYGYTF
TRBJ1-1	TRBV4-2	CASSYETGGTEAFF
TRBJ2-1	TRBV2	CASSLLSGSNEQFF
TRBJ2-1	TRBV5-8	CASSYLSRGSYNEQFF
TRBJ2-5	TRBV7-9	CASSLVGTSGRKETQYF
TRBJ2-7	TRBV18	CASSDRVRDEQYF
TRBJ1-2	TRBV4-2	CASSQVLGQGEDGYTF
TRBJ1-2	TRBV28	CASRSNRAVGRLGGYTF
TRBJ1-1	TRBV7-9	CASSPTRGGVTEAFF
TRBJ2-1	TRBV5-4	CASRSPSGAREQFF
TRBJ1-2	TRBV2	CASSVPFFQGGGDGYTF
TRBJ1-1	TRBV9	CASSARDIMNTEAFF
TRBJ1-6	TRBV19	CASSDRGGHNSPLHF
NA	TRBV28	CASSLMGQGAYEQYF
TRBJ1-1	TRBV28	CASSPLNRGTEAFF
TRBJ1-5	TRBV19	CASRRDKGSNQPQHF
TRBJ2-5	TRBV4-1	CASSQELLDRETQYF
TRBJ2-7	TRBV19	CASSGWGRRMGLSYEQYF
TRBJ2-1	TRBV28	CASSSHGNNNEQFF
TRBJ2-1	TRBV28	CASSLRREMRNEQFF
TRBJ2-1	TRBV5-6	CASSLSFAALGANRNEQFF
TRBJ2-7	TRBV6-1	CASTPSGGPYEQYF
TRBJ2-1	TRBV6-5	CASSLYNEQFF
TRBJ1-4	TRBV4-3	CASSNTGTGDYLFEKLFF
TRBJ1-5	TRBV5-5	CASSLGQGSNQPQHF
TRBJ1-6	TRBV28	CASSPAGGRNSPLHF
TRBJ1-2	TRBV4-3	CASSQDGQDGFYGYTF
TRBJ2-1	TRBV5-1	CASSRRTSGSSYNEQFF
TRBJ2-1	TRBV28	CASVEGTYNEQFF
TRBJ2-1	TRBV28	CASRLTRDEQFF
TRBJ2-3	TRBV6-5	CASSSSTDTQYF
TRBJ2-7	TRBV9	CASSVTPGYEQYF
TRBJ2-7	TRBV6-5	CASSVTSGTKGEQYF
TRBJ2-7	TRBV4-1	CASSRLAGIKSGYEQYF
TRBJ2-1	TRBV7-8	CASSGPGLAATNEQFF
TRBJ2-3	TRBV2	CASSSAPLVSF